What follows describes a single TCR beta chain. The antigen is undetermined. A junction boundary mismatches the germline segment, possibly from a read error. No cell sorting was done before RNA was extracted from the tissue. More than 3 cm separated this lung sample from the edge of the tumor. The germline V gene encodes CDR1 SGHNT and CDR2 YENEEA. There are 14 residues in the CDR3. A modified ARM-PCR protocol with three rounds of nested PCR amplified TCRbeta. TCRdb itself ran the multiplex PCR reads through MiXCR, one entry per CDR3 protein. Of 50,000 to 60,000 distinct CDR3 sequences in the sample, 74% are singletons; the top ten hold roughly 25%. The sample belongs to a study of tumor and adjacent non-tumor tissue in lung cancer. Study context: Around 4.4 million productive TCRbeta reads were obtained per sample on average.

Study-level points and caveats: Higher tumor TCR diversity was associated with shorter survival. Tumor repertoires had a smaller top 100 clone share than normal lung. Tumor tissue had significantly higher TCR diversity than normal lung.

The rearrangement links TRBV11-3 to TRBJ1-4; D is possibly TRBD1 (6 bases). This clonotype was sampled from a woman aged 55-75 years with non-small cell lung cancer. The sequencing input was distant non-tumor lung tissue. CDR3: CTSSPDRGREKLFF. Here the CDR3 DNA reads TGTACCAGCAGCCCGGACAGAGGGCGAGAAAAACTGTTTTTT.